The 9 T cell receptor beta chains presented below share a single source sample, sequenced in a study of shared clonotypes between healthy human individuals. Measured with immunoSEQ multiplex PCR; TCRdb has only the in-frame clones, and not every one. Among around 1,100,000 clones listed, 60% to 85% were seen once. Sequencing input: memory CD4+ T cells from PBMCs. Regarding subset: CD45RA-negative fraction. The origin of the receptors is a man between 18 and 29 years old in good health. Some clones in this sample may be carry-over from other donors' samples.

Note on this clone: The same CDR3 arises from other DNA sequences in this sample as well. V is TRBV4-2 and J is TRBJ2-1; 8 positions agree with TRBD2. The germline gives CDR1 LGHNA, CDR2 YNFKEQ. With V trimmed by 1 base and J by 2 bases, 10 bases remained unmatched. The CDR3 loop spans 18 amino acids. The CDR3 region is CASSQVGLAGGTYNEQFF. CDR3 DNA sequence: TGTGCCAGCAGCCAAGTCGGACTAGCTGGAGGAACCTACAATGAGCAGTTCTTC.

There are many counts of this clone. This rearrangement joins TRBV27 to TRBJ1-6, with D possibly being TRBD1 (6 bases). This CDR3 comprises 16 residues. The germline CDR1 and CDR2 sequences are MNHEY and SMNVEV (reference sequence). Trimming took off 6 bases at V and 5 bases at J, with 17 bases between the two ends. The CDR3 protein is CASSANRVRNNSPLHF. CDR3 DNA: TGTGCCAGCAGCGCTAACAGGGTTAGGAATAATTCACCCCTCCACTTT.

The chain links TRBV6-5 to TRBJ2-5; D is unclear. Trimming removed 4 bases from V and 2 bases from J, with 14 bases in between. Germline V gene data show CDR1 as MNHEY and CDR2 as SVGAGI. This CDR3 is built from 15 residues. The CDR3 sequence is CASSLGPANQETQYF. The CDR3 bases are TGTGCCAGCAGTTTGGGTCCAGCAAATCAAGAGACCCAGTACTTC.

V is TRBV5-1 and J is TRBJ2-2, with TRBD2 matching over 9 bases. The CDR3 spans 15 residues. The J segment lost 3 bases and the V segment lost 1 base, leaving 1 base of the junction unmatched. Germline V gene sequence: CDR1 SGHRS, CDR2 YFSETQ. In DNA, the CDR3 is TGCGCCAGCAGCTTGCTAGCGGGGCACACCGGGGAGCTGTTTTTT. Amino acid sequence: CASSLLAGHTGELFF.

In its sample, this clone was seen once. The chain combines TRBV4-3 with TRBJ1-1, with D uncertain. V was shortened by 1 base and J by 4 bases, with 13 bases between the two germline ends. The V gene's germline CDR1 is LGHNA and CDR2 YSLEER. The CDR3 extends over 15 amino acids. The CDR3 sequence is CASSQAGVGSTEAFF. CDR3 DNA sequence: TGCGCCAGCAGCCAAGCCGGCGTGGGGAGCACTGAAGCTTTCTTT.

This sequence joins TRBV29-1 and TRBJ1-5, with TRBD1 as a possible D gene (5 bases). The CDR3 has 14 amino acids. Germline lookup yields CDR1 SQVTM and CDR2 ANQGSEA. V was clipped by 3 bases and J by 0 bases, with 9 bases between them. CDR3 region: CSVEGDYSNQPQHF. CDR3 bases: TGCAGCGTTGAGGGGGATTATAGCAATCAGCCCCAGCATTTT.

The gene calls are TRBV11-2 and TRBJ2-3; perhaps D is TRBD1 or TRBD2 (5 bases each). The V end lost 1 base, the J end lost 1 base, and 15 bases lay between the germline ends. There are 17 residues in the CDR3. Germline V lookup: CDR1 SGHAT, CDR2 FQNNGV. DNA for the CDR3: TGTGCCAGCAGCTTAGGGGCCGGGCAGGGAGGCACAGATACGCAGTATTTT. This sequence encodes CASSLGAGQGGTDTQYF.

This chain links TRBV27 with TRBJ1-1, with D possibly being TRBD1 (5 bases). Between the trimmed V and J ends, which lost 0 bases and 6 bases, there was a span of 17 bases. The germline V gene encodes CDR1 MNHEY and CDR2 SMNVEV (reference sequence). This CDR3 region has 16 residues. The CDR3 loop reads CASSLSGGSGSAEAFF. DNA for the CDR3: TGTGCCAGCAGTTTATCTGGGGGGTCCGGTTCGGCTGAAGCTTTCTTT.

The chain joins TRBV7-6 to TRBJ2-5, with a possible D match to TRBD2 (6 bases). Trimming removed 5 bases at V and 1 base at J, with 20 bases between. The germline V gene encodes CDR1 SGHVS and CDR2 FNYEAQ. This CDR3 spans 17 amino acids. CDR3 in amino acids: CASSPNPFAGIQETQYF. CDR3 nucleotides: TGTGCCAGCAGCCCGAACCCGTTTGCGGGAATCCAAGAGACCCAGTACTTC.